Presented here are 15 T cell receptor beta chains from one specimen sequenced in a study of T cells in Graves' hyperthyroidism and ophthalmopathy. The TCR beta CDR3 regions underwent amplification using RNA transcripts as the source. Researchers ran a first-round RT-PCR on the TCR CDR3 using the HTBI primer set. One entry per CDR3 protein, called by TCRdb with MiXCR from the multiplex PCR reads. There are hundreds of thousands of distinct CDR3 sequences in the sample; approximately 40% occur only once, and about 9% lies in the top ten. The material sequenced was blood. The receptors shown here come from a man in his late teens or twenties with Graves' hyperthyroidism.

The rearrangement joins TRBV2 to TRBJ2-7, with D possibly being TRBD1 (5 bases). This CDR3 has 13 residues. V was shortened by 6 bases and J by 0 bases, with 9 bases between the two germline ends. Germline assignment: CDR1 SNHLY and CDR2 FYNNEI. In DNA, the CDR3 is TGTGCCAGCAGAATTGGACACTCCTACGAGCAGTACTTC. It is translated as CASRIGHSYEQYF.

DNA of the CDR3: TGTGCCAGCAGTTACTCCACAGGGGCAGCCACTGAAGCTTTCTTT. Protein: CASSYSTGAATEAFF. V usage is TRBV6-5 and J usage is TRBJ1-1; TRBD1 matches at 7 bases. The CDR3 is made up of 15 amino acids. The V gene's germline CDR1 is MNHEY and CDR2 SVGAGI. Losses at the gene ends were 0 bases for V and 4 bases for J; bases not matched to a gene: 5.

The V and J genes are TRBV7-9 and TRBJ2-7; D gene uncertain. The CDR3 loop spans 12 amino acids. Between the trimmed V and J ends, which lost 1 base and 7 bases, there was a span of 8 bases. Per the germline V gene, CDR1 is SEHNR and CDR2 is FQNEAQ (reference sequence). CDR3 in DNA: TGTGCCAGCAGCTTAGACCCTGTGGAGCAGTACTTC. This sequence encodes CASSLDPVEQYF. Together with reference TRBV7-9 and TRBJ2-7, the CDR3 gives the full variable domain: DTGVSQNPRHKITKRGQNVTFRCDPISEHNRLYWYRQTLGQGPEFLTYFQNEAQLEKSRLLSDRFSAERPKGSFSTLEIQRTEQGDSAMYLCASSLDPVEQYFGPGTRLTVT.

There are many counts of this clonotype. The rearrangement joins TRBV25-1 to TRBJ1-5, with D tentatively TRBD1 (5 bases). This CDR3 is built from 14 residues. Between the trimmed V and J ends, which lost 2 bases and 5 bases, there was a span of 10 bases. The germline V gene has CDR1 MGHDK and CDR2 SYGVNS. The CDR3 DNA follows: TGTGCCAGCAGTGAAAGCGGGGGGTATCAGCCCCAGCATTTT. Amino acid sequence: CASSESGGYQPQHF.

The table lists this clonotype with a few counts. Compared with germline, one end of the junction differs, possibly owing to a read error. CDR3 region: CASSSSGGLASF. In DNA form, the CDR3 reads TGTGCCAGCAGCTCCTCCGGGGGACTAGCGAGCTTC. V gene TRBV13 combines with J gene TRBJ2-7; TRBD2 agrees at 10 bases. Germline assignment: CDR1 PRHDT and CDR2 FYEKMQ (reference sequence). This CDR3 comprises 12 residues.

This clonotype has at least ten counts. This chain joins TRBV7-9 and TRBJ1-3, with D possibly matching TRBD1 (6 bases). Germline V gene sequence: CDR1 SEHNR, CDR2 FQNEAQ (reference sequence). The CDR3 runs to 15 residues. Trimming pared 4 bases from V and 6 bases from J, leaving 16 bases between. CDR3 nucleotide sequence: TGTGCCAGCAGCTCACAGAACAGGGACGTAAACACCATATATTTT. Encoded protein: CASSSQNRDVNTIYF.

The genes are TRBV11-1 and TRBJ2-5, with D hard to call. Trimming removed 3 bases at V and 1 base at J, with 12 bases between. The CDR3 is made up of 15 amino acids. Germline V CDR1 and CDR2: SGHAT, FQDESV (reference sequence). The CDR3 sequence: CASSFSSATQETQYF. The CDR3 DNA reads TGTGCCAGCAGCTTCAGCTCCGCGACCCAAGAGACCCAGTACTTC.

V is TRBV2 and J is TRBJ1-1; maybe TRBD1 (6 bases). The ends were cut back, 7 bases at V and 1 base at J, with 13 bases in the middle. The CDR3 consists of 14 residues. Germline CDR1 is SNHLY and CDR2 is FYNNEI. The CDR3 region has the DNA TGTGCCAGCACCCTGGACAGCCGGAACACTGAAGCTTTCTTT. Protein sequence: CASTLDSRNTEAFF.

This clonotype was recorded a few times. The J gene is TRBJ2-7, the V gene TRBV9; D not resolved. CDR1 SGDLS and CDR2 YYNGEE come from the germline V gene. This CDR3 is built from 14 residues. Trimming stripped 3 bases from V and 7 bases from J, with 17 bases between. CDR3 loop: CASSAYDISGEQYF. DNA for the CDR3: TGTGCCAGCAGCGCCTACGACATCTCTGGGGAGCAGTACTTC.

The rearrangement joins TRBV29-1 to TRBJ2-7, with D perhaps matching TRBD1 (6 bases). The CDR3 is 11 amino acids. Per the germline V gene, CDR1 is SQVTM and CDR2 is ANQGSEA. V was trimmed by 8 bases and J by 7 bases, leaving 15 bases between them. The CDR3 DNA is TGCAGCTTGAAACAGGGCGGGGAGCAGTACTTC. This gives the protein CSLKQGGEQYF.

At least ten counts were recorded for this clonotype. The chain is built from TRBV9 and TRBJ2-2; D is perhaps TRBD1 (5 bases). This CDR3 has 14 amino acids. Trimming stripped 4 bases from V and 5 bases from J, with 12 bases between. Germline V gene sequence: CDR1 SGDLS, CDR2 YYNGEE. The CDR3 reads CASSPSTVTGELFF. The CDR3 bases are TGTGCCAGCAGCCCCTCGACAGTAACCGGGGAGCTGTTTTTT.

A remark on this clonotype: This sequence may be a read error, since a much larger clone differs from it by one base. The CDR3 DNA reads TGTGCTAGCAGCTTGGGAAGGGCTAGGGCCAACGTCCTGACTTTC. Amino acid sequence: CASSLGRARANVLTF. The chain couples TRBV7-7 to TRBJ2-6, with no clear D. From germline, CDR1 is SSHAT and CDR2 FNYEAQ (reference sequence). The length of the CDR3 is 15 residues.

Here the CDR3 reads CASSPPGFFGGYTF. The CDR3 bases are TGTGCCAGCAGCCCTCCGGGATTTTTCGGCGGCTACACCTTC. J is TRBJ1-2 and V is TRBV2; D uncertain. The CDR3 runs 14 residues. The germline V gene encodes CDR1 SNHLY and CDR2 FYNNEI. Trimming left V 6 bases short and J 8 bases short, with 19 bases between.

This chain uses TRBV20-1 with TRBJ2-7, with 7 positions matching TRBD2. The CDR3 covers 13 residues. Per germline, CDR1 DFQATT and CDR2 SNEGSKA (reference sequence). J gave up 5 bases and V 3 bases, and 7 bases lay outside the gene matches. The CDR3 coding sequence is TGCAGTGCTAGGGGCCGAGCGGGGCACGAGCAGTACTTC. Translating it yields CSARGRAGHEQYF.

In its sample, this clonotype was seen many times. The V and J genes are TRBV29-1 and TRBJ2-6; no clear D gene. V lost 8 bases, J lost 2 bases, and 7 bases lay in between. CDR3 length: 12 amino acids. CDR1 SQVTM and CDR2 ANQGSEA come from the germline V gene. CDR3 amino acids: CSPEAGANVLTF. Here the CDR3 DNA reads TGCAGCCCTGAAGCTGGGGCCAACGTCCTGACTTTC.